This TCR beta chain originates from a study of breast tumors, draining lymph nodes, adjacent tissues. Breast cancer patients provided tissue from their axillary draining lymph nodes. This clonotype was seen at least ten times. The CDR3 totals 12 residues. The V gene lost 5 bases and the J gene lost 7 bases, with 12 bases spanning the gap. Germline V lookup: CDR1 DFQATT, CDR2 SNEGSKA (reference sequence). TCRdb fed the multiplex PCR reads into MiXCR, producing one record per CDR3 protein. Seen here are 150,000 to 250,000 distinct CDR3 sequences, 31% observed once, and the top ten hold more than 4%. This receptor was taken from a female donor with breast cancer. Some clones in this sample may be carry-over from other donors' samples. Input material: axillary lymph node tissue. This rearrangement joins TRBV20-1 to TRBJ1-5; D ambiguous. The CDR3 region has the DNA TGCAGTGCTTGCCGATCTCAACAGCCCCAGCATTTT. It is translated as CSACRSQQPQHF.